Shown below are 16 T cell receptor beta chains from a single sample sequenced in a study of liver allograft versus peripheral blood T cells. Study-wide context: Peripheral blood of the recipients supplied T cell receptor repertoires that were compared with those in transplanted livers.

TCRdb recomputed calls from the reads with MiXCR, one row per CDR3 protein. The sample has roughly 13,000 distinct CDR3 sequences, 20% seen once. Source of these receptors: a human patient who had a liver transplant. Some T cells may have originated in the graft donor.

This clonotype was counted between two and nine times. J is TRBJ1-2 and V is TRBV19; 10 bases are a match to TRBD1. Germline lookup yields CDR1 LNHDA and CDR2 SQIVND (reference sequence). CDR3 length: 15 amino acids. V gave up 0 bases and J gave up 4 bases; unmatched junction bases: 2. CDR3 nucleotides: TGTGCCAGTAGTATAGAGGGACAGGGGATCTATGGCTACACCTTC. Protein: CASSIEGQGIYGYTF.

For this clonotype: This may stem from a read error, because a much larger clone lies one nucleotide away. The chain employs TRBV19 and TRBJ2-3; no definite D call. This CDR3 is 17 amino acids long. The germline CDR1 and CDR2 sequences are LNHDA and SQIVND (reference sequence). The V end lost 2 bases, the J end lost 4 bases, and 19 bases lay between the germline ends. CDR3 nucleotide sequence: TGTGCCAGTAGTATAAAGGGCTCAGTGGGTCCCGCAGATACGCAGTATTTT. The encoded protein is CASSIKGSVGPADTQYF.

This clonotype occurred many times. The chain uses TRBV6-2 or TRBV6-3 and TRBJ2-6; D remains ambiguous. The CDR3 totals 14 residues. Per germline, CDR1 MNHEY and CDR2 SVGEGT. Trimming shortened V by 7 bases and J by 1 base, and 8 bases separated the two germline ends. The CDR3 sequence: CASTHRSGANVLTF. The CDR3 nucleotides read TGTGCCAGCACCCATCGATCTGGGGCCAACGTCCTGACTTTC.

The sample holds many counts of this clonotype. V is TRBV13 and J is TRBJ1-1; D is undetermined. The V end lost 6 bases, the J end lost 1 base, and 15 bases lay between the germline ends. CDR3 size: 15 residues. Germline V gene data show CDR1 as PRHDT and CDR2 as FYEKMQ (reference sequence). DNA for the CDR3: TGTGCCAGCAGGAGACTCCTAAATCGGAACACTGAAGCTTTCTTT. This codes for CASRRLLNRNTEAFF.

This clonotype was seen at least ten times. The chain employs TRBV24-1 and TRBJ2-1; tentatively, D is TRBD1 (6 bases). Per the germline V gene, CDR1 is KGHDR and CDR2 is SFDVKD. V lost 0 bases and J 8 bases, leaving 10 bases between the germline ends. The CDR3 extends over 14 amino acids. CDR3 sequence (DNA): TGTGCCACCAGTGATTTGCTCTCAGGGGATGAGCAGTTCTTC. As protein: CATSDLLSGDEQFF.

This clonotype was found once. The V gene is TRBV6-5, the J gene TRBJ2-7; D is tentatively TRBD1 or TRBD2 (5 bases each). The CDR3 runs 15 residues. The germline V gene has CDR1 MNHEY and CDR2 SVGAGI. The V gene lost 5 bases and the J gene lost 0 bases, with 14 bases spanning the gap. The CDR3 sequence: CASSRYRTSSYEQYF. As DNA, the CDR3 is TGTGCCAGCAGTAGATACAGGACTTCCTCCTACGAGCAGTACTTC.

This clonotype was picked up many times. This chain links TRBV18 with TRBJ2-7; D remains unclear. Trimming left V 3 bases short and J 2 bases short, with 8 bases between. The CDR3 loop spans 13 amino acids. Germline values: CDR1 KGHSH, CDR2 LQKENI. The CDR3 DNA reads TGTGCCAGCTCACCTTCGGGCACCTACGAGCAGTACTTC. It is translated as CASSPSGTYEQYF.

By share, this clonotype counts as medium-sized. This chain joins TRBV10-3 and TRBJ1-2, with a weak D call TRBD1 (5 bases). Germline V lookup: CDR1 ENHRY, CDR2 SYGVKD. The ends were cut back, 0 bases at V and 6 bases at J, with 14 bases in the middle. CDR3 length: 15 residues. DNA of the CDR3: TGTGCCATCAGTGAGTCGAATGGCGGGGGGGATGGCTACACCTTC. Amino acids: CAISESNGGGDGYTF.

The table lists this clonotype with a few counts. The chain is built from TRBV6-5 and TRBJ2-5; 13 nucleotides agree with TRBD2. The CDR3 is made up of 19 amino acids. The V gene's germline CDR1 is MNHEY and CDR2 SVGAGI. J was trimmed by 1 base and V by 5 bases; bases with no gene match: 13. The chain's CDR3 is CASSPLPGLAGIIQETQYF. In DNA form, the CDR3 reads TGTGCCAGCAGTCCATTACCGGGACTAGCGGGGATTATCCAAGAGACCCAGTACTTC.

This clonotype appeared a few times. V and J are TRBV6-2 or TRBV6-3 and TRBJ1-2; D is unclear. Trimming took 5 bases from V and 8 from J, leaving 15 bases between them. Germline V gives CDR1 MNHEY, CDR2 SVGEGT. The length of the CDR3 is 13 residues. The CDR3 nucleotides read TGTGCCAGCAGTCTTCAGGTAGGAGGAGGCTACACCTTC. Its translation: CASSLQVGGGYTF.

The chain links TRBV6-6 to TRBJ1-5, with D unresolved. This CDR3 is built from 14 residues. V was shortened by 6 bases and J by 0 bases, with 9 bases between the two germline ends. Per germline, CDR1 MNHNY and CDR2 SVGAGI (reference sequence). CDR3: CASSKDGSNQPQHF. DNA for the CDR3: TGTGCCAGCAGCAAGGACGGTAGCAATCAGCCCCAGCATTTT.

This clonotype was observed a handful of times. The genes are TRBV7-2 and TRBJ2-1, with 7 bases that match TRBD1. This CDR3 contains 15 residues. With 4 bases clipped from V and 0 bases from J, the junction kept 3 bases outside the gene matches. Germline V gene lookup returns CDR1 SGHTA and CDR2 FQGNSA. The CDR3 DNA sequence: TGTGCCAGCAGCTCGGGACAGAGCTCCTACAATGAGCAGTTCTTC. It encodes CASSSGQSSYNEQFF.

There are a few counts of this clonotype. The V call is TRBV10-3, the J call TRBJ1-5, with 8 bases lining up with TRBD1. CDR3 length: 14 amino acids. V was clipped by 0 bases and J by 7 bases; unmatched bases: 2. Germline CDR1 is ENHRY and CDR2 is SYGVKD. The CDR3 DNA reads as TGTGCCATCAGTGAGTCGGCAGGGGGCCAGCCCCAGCATTTT. Translating gives CAISESAGGQPQHF.

By sample share, this clonotype is medium-sized. The chain employs TRBV6-6 and TRBJ1-5, with 7 bases identical to TRBD1. The CDR3 consists of 13 residues. The germline CDR1 and CDR2 sequences are MNHNY and SVGAGI (reference sequence). V trimming: 9 bases; J trimming: 5 bases; junction bases outside the gene matches: 7. The chain's CDR3 is CARSRGQDQPQHF. In nucleotides, the CDR3 is TGTGCCAGGTCAAGGGGGCAGGATCAGCCCCAGCATTTT.

With regard to this clonotype: A read error may be the cause here, since a much bigger clone is one base away. V is TRBV6-1 and J is TRBJ1-3, with no clear D. The germline V gene has CDR1 MNHNS and CDR2 SASEGT. The CDR3 runs 15 residues. In DNA form, the CDR3 reads TGTGCCAGCAGTGTCTGGGAAAACCGGGGAAACACCAAATATTTT. Its protein product is CASSVWENRGNTKYF.

The J gene is TRBJ2-7, the V gene TRBV11-1; TRBD1 matches at 9 bases. The germline V gene has CDR1 SGHAT and CDR2 FQDESV (reference sequence). CDR3 length: 13 amino acids. V shed 8 bases, J shed 3 bases, and the junction held 5 bases outside the gene matches. CDR3: CASGPGQGYEQYF. The CDR3, as DNA: TGTGCCAGCGGGCCGGGACAGGGCTACGAGCAGTACTTC.